This record covers a single T cell receptor beta chain. As yet, its antigen is unknown. This entry is derived from a study of response to subunit inactivated influenza vaccine. The study, taken as a whole, reports: Seasonal influenza vaccination, on each occasion, was suggested by the authors to recruit few new T cells.

TCRdb processed the RT-PCR reads anew with MiXCR; each CDR3 protein has one entry. This sample has more than 700,000 distinct CDR3 sequences, with 21% found just once. Deletions cut 5 bases from V and 7 bases from J, with 9 bases between. The CDR3 covers 12 residues. Sequencing was performed on PBMCs from blood, taken around 5 days after vaccination. This TCR came from a man aged 50 to 59 who received an inactivated influenza vaccine. The chain couples TRBV12-3 or TRBV12-4 to TRBJ2-1, with D unclear. The CDR3 DNA sequence: TGTGCCAGCAGTCCGCACAAGAATGAGCAGTTCTTC. Amino acids: CASSPHKNEQFF.